This T cell receptor (beta chain) was sequenced in a study of T-cell reconstitution after alpha-beta-depleted transplantation in children. Unique molecular identifiers were used in preparing the TCRbeta library. TCRdb re-called the PCR reads through MiXCR, storing one row per CDR3 protein. The repertoire holds over 450,000 distinct CDR3 sequences, with more than 9% as singletons. This clonotype turned up a few times. Its antigen is as yet unknown. Study-wide points: After transplant, high TCRbeta diversity at day 60 in some patients arose from surviving recipient T cells and thymic progenitors. Newly generated T cells supplied most T-cell counts and diversity one year post-transplant. Where alpha-beta T cells came from about two months after transplant was reportedly several hundred expanded graft clones.

The V gene end was trimmed by 4 bases and the J gene end by 7 bases; junction bases not matched to a gene: 16. Germline-derived CDR1 and CDR2 are SGHDT and YYEEEE. The CDR3 covers 16 residues. The sample in question was PBMCs, obtained before TCRalphabeta/CD19-depleted stem cell transplant. The J gene is TRBJ2-7, the V gene TRBV5-6, with 8 bases that match TRBD1. This TCR was sampled from a child aged 2-15 years with inherited bone marrow failure, due to receive a stem cell transplant. The CDR3 DNA is TGTGCCAGCAGCCTGACCGGGACAGGACCTGGGAGGGAGCAGTACTTC. It encodes CASSLTGTGPGREQYF. The entire variable domain, with the rest obtained from reference TRBV5-6 and TRBJ2-7, is as follows: DAGVTQSPTHLIKTRGQQVTLRCSPKSGHDTVSWYQQALGQGPQFIFQYYEEEERQRGNFPDRFSGHQFPNYSSELNVNALLLGDSALYLCASSLTGTGPGREQYFGPGTRLTVT.